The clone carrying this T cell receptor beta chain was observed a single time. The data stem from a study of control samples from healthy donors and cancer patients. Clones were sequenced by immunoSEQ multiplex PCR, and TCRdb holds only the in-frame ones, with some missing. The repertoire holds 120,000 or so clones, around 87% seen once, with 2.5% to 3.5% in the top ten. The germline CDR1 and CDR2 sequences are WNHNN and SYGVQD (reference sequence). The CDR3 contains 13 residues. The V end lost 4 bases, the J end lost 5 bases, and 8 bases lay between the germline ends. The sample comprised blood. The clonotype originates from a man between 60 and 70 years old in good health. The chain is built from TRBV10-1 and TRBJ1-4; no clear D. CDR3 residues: CASSGSRNEKLFF. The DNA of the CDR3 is TGCGCCAGCAGTGGAAGTCGAAATGAAAAACTGTTTTTT.